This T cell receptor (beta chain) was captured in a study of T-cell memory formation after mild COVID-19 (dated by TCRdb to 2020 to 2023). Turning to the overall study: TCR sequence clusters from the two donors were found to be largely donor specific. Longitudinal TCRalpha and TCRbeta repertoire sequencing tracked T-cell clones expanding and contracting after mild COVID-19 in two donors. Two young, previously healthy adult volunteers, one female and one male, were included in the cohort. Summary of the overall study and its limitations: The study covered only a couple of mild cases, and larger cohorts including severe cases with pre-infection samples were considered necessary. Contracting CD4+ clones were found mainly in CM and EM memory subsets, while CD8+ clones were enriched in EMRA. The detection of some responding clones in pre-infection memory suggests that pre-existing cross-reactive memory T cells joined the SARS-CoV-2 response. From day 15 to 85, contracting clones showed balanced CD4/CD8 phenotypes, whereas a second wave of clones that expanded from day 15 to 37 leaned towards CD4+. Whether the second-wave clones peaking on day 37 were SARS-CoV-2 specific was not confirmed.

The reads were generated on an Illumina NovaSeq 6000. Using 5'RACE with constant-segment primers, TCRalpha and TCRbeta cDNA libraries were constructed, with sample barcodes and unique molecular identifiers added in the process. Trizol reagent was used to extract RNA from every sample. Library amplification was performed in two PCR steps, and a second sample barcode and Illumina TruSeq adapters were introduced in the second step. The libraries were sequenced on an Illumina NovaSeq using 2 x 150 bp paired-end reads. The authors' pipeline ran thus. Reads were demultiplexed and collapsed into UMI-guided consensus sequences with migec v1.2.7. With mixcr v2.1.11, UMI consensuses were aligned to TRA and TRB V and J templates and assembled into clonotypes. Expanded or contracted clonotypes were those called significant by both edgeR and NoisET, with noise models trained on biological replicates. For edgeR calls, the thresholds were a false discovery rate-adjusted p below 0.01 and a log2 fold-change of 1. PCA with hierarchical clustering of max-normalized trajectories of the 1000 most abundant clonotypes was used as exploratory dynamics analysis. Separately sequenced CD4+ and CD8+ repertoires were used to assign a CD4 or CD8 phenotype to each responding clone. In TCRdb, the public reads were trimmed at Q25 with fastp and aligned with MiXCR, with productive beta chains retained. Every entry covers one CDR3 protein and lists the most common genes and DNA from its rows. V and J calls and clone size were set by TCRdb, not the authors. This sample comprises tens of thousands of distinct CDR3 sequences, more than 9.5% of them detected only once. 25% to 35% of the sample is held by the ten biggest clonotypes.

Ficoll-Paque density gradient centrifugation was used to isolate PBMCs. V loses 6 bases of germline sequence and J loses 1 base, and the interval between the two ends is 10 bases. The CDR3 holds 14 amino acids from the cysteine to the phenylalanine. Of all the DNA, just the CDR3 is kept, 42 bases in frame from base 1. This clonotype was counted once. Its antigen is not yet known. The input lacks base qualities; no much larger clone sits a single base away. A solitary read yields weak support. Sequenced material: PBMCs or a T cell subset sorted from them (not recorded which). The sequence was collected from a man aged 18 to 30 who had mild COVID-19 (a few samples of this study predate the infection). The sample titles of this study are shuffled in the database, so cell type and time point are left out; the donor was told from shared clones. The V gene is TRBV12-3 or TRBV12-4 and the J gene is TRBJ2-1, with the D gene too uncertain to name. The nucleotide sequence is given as TGTGCCAGCAGCCAGAGGCAGTCCTACAATGAGCAGTTCTTC. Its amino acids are CASSQRQSYNEQFF.